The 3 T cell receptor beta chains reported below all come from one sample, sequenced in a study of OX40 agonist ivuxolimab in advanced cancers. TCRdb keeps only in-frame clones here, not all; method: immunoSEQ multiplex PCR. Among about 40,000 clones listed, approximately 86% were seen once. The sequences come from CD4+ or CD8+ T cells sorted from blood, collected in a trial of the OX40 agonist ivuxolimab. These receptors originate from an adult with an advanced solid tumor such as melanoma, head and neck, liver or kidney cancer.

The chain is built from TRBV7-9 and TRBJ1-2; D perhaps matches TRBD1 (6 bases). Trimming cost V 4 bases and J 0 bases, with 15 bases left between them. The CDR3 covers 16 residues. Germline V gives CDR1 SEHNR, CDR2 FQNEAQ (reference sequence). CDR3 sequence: CASSSSWGGPNYGYTF. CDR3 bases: TGTGCCAGCAGCTCCTCGTGGGGGGGCCCTAACTATGGCTACACCTTC.

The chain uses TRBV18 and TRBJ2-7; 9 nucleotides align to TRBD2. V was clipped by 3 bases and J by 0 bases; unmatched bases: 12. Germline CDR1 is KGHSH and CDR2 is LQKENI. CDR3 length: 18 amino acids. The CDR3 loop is CASSPSGSGGRSSYEQYV. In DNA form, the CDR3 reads TGTGCCAGCTCACCCTCGGGTAGCGGGGGAAGAAGCTCCTACGAGCAGTACGTC.

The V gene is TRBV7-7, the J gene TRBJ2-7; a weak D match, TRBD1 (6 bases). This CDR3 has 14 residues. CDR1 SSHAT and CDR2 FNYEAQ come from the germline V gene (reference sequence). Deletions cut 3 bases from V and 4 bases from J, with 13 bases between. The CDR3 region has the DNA TGTGCCAGCAGCTTGTACCCAGGGGAGTACGAGCAGTACTTC. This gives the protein CASSLYPGEYEQYF. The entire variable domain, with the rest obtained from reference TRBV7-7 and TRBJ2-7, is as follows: GAGVSQSPRYKVTKRGQDVTLRCDPISSHATLYWYQQALGQGPEFLTYFNYEAQPDKSGLPSDRFSAERPEGSISTLTIQRTEQRDSAMYRCASSLYPGEYEQYFGPGTRLTVT.